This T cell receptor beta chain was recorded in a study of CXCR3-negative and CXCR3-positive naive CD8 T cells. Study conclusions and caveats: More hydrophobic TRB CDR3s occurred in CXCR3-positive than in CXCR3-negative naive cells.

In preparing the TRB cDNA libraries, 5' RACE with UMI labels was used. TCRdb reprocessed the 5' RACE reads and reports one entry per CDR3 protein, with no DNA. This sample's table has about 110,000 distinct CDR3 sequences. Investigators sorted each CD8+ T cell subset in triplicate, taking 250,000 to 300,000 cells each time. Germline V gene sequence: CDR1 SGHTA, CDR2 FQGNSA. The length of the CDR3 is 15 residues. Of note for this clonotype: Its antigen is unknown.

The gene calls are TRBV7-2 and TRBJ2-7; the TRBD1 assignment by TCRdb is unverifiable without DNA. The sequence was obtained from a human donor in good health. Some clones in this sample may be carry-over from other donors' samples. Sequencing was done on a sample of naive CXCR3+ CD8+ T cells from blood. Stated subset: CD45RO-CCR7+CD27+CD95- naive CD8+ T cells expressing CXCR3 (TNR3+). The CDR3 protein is CASSPYRESKREQYF.